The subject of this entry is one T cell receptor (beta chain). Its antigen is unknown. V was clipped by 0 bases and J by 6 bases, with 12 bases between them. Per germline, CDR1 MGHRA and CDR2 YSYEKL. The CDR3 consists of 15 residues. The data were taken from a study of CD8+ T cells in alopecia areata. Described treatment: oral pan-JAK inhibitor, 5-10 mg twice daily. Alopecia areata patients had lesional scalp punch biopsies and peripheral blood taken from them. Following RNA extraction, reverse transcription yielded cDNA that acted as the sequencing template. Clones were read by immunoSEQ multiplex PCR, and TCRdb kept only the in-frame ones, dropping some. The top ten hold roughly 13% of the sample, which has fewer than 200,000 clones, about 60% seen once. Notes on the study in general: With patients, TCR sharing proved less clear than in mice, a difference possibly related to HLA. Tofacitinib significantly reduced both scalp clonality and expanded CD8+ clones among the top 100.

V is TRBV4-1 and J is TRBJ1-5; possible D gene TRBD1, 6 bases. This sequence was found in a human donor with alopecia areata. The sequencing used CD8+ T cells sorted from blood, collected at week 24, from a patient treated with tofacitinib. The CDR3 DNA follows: TGCGCCAGCAGCCAAGAGACAGGTCGGATTCAGCCCCAGCATTTT. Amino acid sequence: CASSQETGRIQPQHF.